Listed here is a single TCR beta chain. The data derive from a study of CD8 T cells in Susac syndrome. The V segment lost 7 bases and the J segment 6 bases; nucleotides outside the gene matches: 6. The CDR3 consists of 11 residues. Germline CDR1 is DFQATT and CDR2 is SNEGSKA (reference sequence). Roughly 0.5 to 1 ug RNA was reverse transcribed with random hexamers. TCRdb passed the immunoSEQ multiplex PCR reads through MiXCR, listing each CDR3 protein once. The sample records approximately 180,000 distinct CDR3 sequences, approximately 95% being singletons. The rearrangement uses TRBV20-1 and TRBJ2-7; the match to TRBD1 covers 7 bases. This clonotype was obtained from a human donor with multiple sclerosis. The sequenced sample consisted of CD4+ T cells from PBMCs. The CDR3 is CSGDRAAEQYF. In DNA, the CDR3 is TGCAGTGGAGACAGGGCGGCCGAGCAGTACTTC.